These T cell receptor beta chains were read from a single sample in a study of immune evolution from preneoplasia to lung adenocarcinoma. The repertoire was sequenced with immunoSEQ multiplex PCR; TCRdb's copy has only in-frame clones and lacks some. The repertoire includes around 4,100 clones, 65% to 85% of them detected once, and less than 7.5% sits in the top ten. The sample taken for sequencing was FFPE minimally invasive lung adenocarcinoma tissue. The receptors stem from a person aged 50 to 70 with lung adenocarcinoma. Each CDR3 is given with its conserved first and last residue. A D gene is named only where the DNA matches it firmly. A clone size is listed for some rows: how often the clone was seen (once, few, many), or a class if it is expanded.

clone_size j_call v_call cdr3_length d_call cdr3_nt cdr3_aa
- TRBJ2-2 TRBV10-1 13 - TGCGCCAGCAGTGAATCCCTGTTCGGGGAGCTGTTTTTT CASSESLFGELFF
- TRBJ2-7 TRBV27 13 - TGTGCCAGCAGTTTATCAGCCGTCGGAGAGCAGTACTTC CASSLSAVGEQYF
- TRBJ1-1 TRBV18 14 - TGTGCCAGCTCACCACCGTTGAGGAACACTGAAGCTTTCTTT CASSPPLRNTEAFF
- TRBJ2-1 TRBV18 14 TRBD1 TGTGCCAGCTCACCCTACGGACAGGCGGATGAGCAGTTCTTC CASSPYGQADEQFF
once TRBJ1-1 TRBV6-5 14 - TGTGCCAGTCGAACCCTACACGGGGGTGATGAAGCTTTCTTT CASRTLHGGDEAFF
- TRBJ2-3 TRBV6-1 16 TRBD2 TGTGCCAGCAGTGAAGTAGGCGGGGGGAGCACAGATACGCAGTATTTT CASSEVGGGSTDTQYF
- TRBJ2-1 TRBV7-9 15 TRBD1 TGTGCCAGCAGCCCCCCGGGACAGTCAGGCAATGAGCAGTTCTTC CASSPPGQSGNEQFF
- TRBJ1-1 TRBV28 14 - TGTGCCAGCAGTTTACTGAACGGATACACTGAAGCTTTCTTT CASSLLNGYTEAFF
- TRBJ1-1 TRBV28 14 - TGTGCCAGCAGTTTCAACAGGGAAAACTCTGAAGCTTTCTTT CASSFNRENSEAFF
few TRBJ1-1 TRBV6-1 14 - TGTGCCAGCAGTGAGATGGCACTGAACGGGGAAGCTTTCTTT CASSEMALNGEAFF
few TRBJ2-7 TRBV19 13 - TGTGCCAGTAGTAGGGGGCTAGCGGACGAGCAGTACTTC CASSRGLADEQYF
once TRBJ2-5 TRBV2 14 - TGTGCCAGCAGTGGGACTTGGGCACAAGAGACCCAGTACTTC CASSGTWAQETQYF
- TRBJ1-1 TRBV7-2 15 - TGTGCCAGCAGCTTATTAGGCAGGGGGAACACTGAAGCTTTCTTT CASSLLGRGNTEAFF
- TRBJ2-1 TRBV9 13 - TGTGCCAGCAGCGTGCCAGGGTTCAATGAGCAGTTCTTC CASSVPGFNEQFF
- TRBJ2-2 TRBV10-3 13 - TGTGCCATCAGTGAGTCAAGGACCCGGGAGCTGTTTTTT CAISESRTRELFF